The rows below give T cell receptor beta chains drawn from one sample of a study of T cell responses to AZD1222 COVID-19 vaccine. Some clones are missing from TCRdb's copy, which holds only in-frame ones; the method was immunoSEQ multiplex PCR. The sample carries around 99,000 clones, about 93% recorded once. Material: peripheral blood, obtained 28 days after the second AZD1222 dose. The receptors derive from an adult who received the AZD1222 COVID-19 vaccine. CDR3s include the opening cysteine and the closing phenylalanine or tryptophan. D genes are given only for firm matches. Some rows mark clone size as missing; the rest say once, few, many or name a class of expanded clone.

>-|TRBJ1-2|TRBV19|-
TGTGCCAGTAGTGCGACCGAGTTTTATGGCTACACCTTC
CASSATEFYGYTF
>-|TRBJ2-3|TRBV5-1|-
TGCGCCAGCAGCCAGGAAGAGGCCAGGGATGATACGCAGTATTTT
CASSQEEARDDTQYF
>-|TRBJ1-5|TRBV5-1|-
TGCGCCAGCAGCTTGGGACCCAATCAGCCCCAGCATTTT
CASSLGPNQPQHF
>-|TRBJ1-4|TRBV7-9|-
TGTGCCAGCAGCTTAGGGGGCAGGGGTCGTGAAAAACTGTTTTTT
CASSLGGRGREKLFF
>-|TRBJ2-7|TRBV20-1|once
TGCAGTGGTGCAGGGTTTGGCGAGCAGTACTTC
CSGAGFGEQYF
>-|TRBJ1-1|TRBV11-2|-
TGTGCCAGCAGCTGGGTAGTGGGAGCTTTCTTT
CASSWVVGAFF
>TRBD1|TRBJ1-5|TRBV12-3/TRBV12-4|-
TGTGCCAGCAGTTCGGACAGGCAGCCCCAGCATTTT
CASSSDRQPQHF
>-|TRBJ1-1|TRBV9|few
TGTGCCAGCAGTAGGCAAGGGACGGAAGCTTTCTTT
CASSRQGTEAFF
>TRBD1|TRBJ1-1|TRBV5-8|few
TGTGCCAGCAGCTCAAACAGGGGTCTAACCACTGAAGCTTTCTTT
CASSSNRGLTTEAFF
>-|TRBJ2-7|TRBV27|-
TGTGCCAGCAGCCCCGCAGGGCGATACGAGCAGTACTTC
CASSPAGRYEQYF
>-|TRBJ2-2|TRBV11-3|-
TGTGCCAGCAGCCCCCAGTACACCGGGGAGCTGTTTTTT
CASSPQYTGELFF
>-|TRBJ2-3|TRBV9|-
TGTGCCAGCAGCGTTGGGGGGGGCCCGCCAGATACGCAGTATTTT
CASSVGGGPPDTQYF
>-|TRBJ2-1|TRBV24-1|once
TGTGCCACCAGTGTGGGGCAGACCTATGAGCAGTTCTTC
CATSVGQTYEQFF
>TRBD1|TRBJ1-1|TRBV13|-
TGTGCCAGCAGCCCACGACAGGGAAAGTCCGGCACTGAAGCTTTCTTT
CASSPRQGKSGTEAFF
>-|TRBJ1-1|TRBV7-9|-
TGTGCCAGCAGCCCTAGGGTGAACACTGAAGCTTTCTTT
CASSPRVNTEAFF
>-|TRBJ1-2|TRBV19|-
TGTGCCAGTAGCTTGACAGGTAGAACAGATGGCTACACCTTC
CASSLTGRTDGYTF
>-|TRBJ1-1|TRBV18|-
TGTGCCAGCTCAGACGGGGGGGTCGGGCCTGAAGCTTTCTTT
CASSDGGVGPEAFF
>TRBD2|TRBJ2-1|TRBV19|-
TGTGCCAGTAATTCGGCTAGCGGGGGGGCCAATGAGCAGTTCTTC
CASNSASGGANEQFF
>TRBD2|TRBJ2-2|TRBV2|-
TGTGCCAGCAGCGGTGGACTAGCGGGAGGGTATACCGGGGAGCTGTTTTTT
CASSGGLAGGYTGELFF
>TRBD1|TRBJ1-1|TRBV19|-
TGTGCCAGTAGGACAGGGGCTGCCAACACTGAAGCTTTCTTT
CASRTGAANTEAFF
>TRBD1|TRBJ2-7|TRBV5-1|-
TGCGCCAGCAGCTTGATGGGACAGGGGGCCAACGAGCAGTACTTC
CASSLMGQGANEQYF
>TRBD1|TRBJ1-6|TRBV7-2|-
TGTGCCAGCAGCCCGGGACAGTATAATTCACCCCTCCACTTT
CASSPGQYNSPLHF
>TRBD2|TRBJ2-5|TRBV29-1|-
TGCAGCGTGTATACTAGCGGAAGGCAAGAGACCCAGTACTTC
CSVYTSGRQETQYF
>TRBD1|TRBJ1-2|TRBV7-2|-
TGTGCCAGCAGCTTAGTGTCCGGGACAGGGGTACATGGCTACACCTTC
CASSLVSGTGVHGYTF